What follows is one TCR beta chain and its context. No antigen is known for it. The protocol was immunoSEQ multiplex PCR, while the TCRdb copy is restricted to in-frame clones and leaves out a portion. The repertoire holds around 110,000 clones, with approximately 84% as singletons. This sample is drawn from a study of T cell responses to AZD1222 COVID-19 vaccine. Overall study: Recipients boosted at about 4 weeks or about 12 weeks are pooled.

Trimming cost V 3 bases and J 0 bases, with 15 bases left between them. CDR1 is DFQATT, CDR2 SNEGSKA, per germline (reference sequence). The CDR3 has 15 residues. Findings and caveats of the study: Most donors were white British, females outnumbered males, and clonal diversity was possibly underestimated.

The V and J genes are TRBV20-1 and TRBJ2-7, with D uncertain. This sequence originates from an adult in good health. The source material was peripheral blood, sampled on day 0 of AZD1222 vaccination. CDR3 nucleotide sequence: TGCAGTGCTAGTCCCTTTGAGACACACTCCTACGAGCAGTACTTC. Amino acids: CSASPFETHSYEQYF.